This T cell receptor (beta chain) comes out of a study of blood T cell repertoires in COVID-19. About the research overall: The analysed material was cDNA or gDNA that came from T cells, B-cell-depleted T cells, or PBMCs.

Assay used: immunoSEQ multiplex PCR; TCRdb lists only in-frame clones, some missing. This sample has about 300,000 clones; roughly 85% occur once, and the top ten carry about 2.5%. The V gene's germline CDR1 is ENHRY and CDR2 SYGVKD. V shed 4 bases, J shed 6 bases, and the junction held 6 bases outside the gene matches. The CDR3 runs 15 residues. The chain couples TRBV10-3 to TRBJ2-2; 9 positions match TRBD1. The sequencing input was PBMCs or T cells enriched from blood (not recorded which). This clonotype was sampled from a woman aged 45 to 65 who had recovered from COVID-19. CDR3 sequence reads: CAISGGRTGAGELFF. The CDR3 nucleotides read TGTGCCATCAGTGGGGGTAGGACAGGGGCCGGGGAGCTGTTTTTT.